This is a list of T cell receptor beta chains from one sample in a study of post-analysis software for immune sequencing data. TCRdb recomputed calls from the PCR reads with MiXCR, one row per CDR3 protein. Seen here are hundreds of thousands of distinct CDR3 sequences, 53% observed once, and the top ten hold 4.6%. Sequenced material: blood. The receptors stem from a girl under 18 with multiple sclerosis. CDR3s include the opening cysteine and the closing phenylalanine or tryptophan. Fields, in order: V gene, clone size, J gene, D gene, CDR3 protein, CDR3 DNA. A D gene is named only where the DNA matches it firmly. The listing skips clone size in some rows; elsewhere it reads once, few, many or a size class.

>TRBV5-1|few|TRBJ2-6|NA
CASSLTGFPLTTANVLTF
TGCGCCAGCAGCTTGACAGGGTTCCCCTTAACAACGGCCAACGTCCTGACTTTC
>TRBV20-1|once|TRBJ2-7|TRBD2
CSAQTSGGYEQYF
TGCAGTGCACAGACTAGCGGGGGTTACGAGCAGTACTTC
>TRBV4-1|NA|TRBJ2-7|NA
CASSQGPGGSIEQYF
TGCGCCAGCAGCCAAGGCCCTGGGGGGTCTATCGAGCAGTACTTC
>TRBV4-1|few|TRBJ1-4|NA
CASSLRDGNEKLFF
TGCGCCAGCAGCCTACGAGACGGAAATGAAAAACTGTTTTTT
>TRBV20-1|NA|TRBJ1-1|TRBD1
CSIWGTVGTEAFF
TGCAGCATTTGGGGGACAGTCGGGACTGAAGCTTTCTTT
>TRBV14|NA|TRBJ2-5|NA
CASSSRGWRETQYF
TGTGCCAGCAGTTCCAGGGGATGGAGAGAGACCCAGTACTTC
>TRBV6-5|NA|TRBJ2-3|NA
CASSPWEFGTDTQYF
TGTGCCAGCAGCCCCTGGGAGTTCGGAACAGATACGCAGTATTTT
>TRBV29-1|few|TRBJ2-1|TRBD1
CSVYLGQSQFF
TGCAGCGTTTACCTGGGACAGTCGCAGTTCTTC
>TRBV6-5|NA|TRBJ2-5|TRBD1
CASSPQGAVGETQYF
TGTGCCAGCAGTCCACAGGGGGCGGTTGGAGAGACCCAGTACTTC
>TRBV5-1|NA|TRBJ1-1|TRBD1
CASSLWGTGGTEAFF
TGCGCCAGCAGCTTGTGGGGGACAGGGGGGACTGAAGCTTTCTTT
>TRBV29-1|NA|TRBJ1-2|NA
CSAGRGDKYGYTF
TGCAGCGCCGGGAGGGGCGACAAATATGGCTACACCTTC
>TRBV7-2|many|TRBJ1-5|TRBD1
CASSPRQGNQPQHF
TGTGCCAGCAGCCCCAGACAGGGGAATCAGCCCCAGCATTTT
>TRBV29-1|NA|TRBJ2-2|NA
CSAGLFTGELFF
TGCAGCGCCGGGCTATTCACCGGGGAGCTGTTTTTT
>TRBV15|few|TRBJ2-2|NA
CATTPETEGSTGELFF
TGTGCCACCACTCCAGAGACGGAGGGTTCCACCGGGGAGCTGTTTTTT
>TRBV29-1|NA|TRBJ2-7|NA
CSVEYSKGSDYEQYF
TGCAGCGTTGAATATTCTAAGGGGTCGGATTACGAGCAGTACTTC
>TRBV5-1|NA|TRBJ2-3|TRBD2
CASSFGLAGGSDTQYF
TGCGCCAGCAGCTTCGGACTAGCGGGGGGGAGTGATACGCAGTATTTT
>TRBV6-5|few|TRBJ1-2|TRBD1
CAGSPPGQGGGYTF
TGTGCCGGCAGTCCTCCGGGACAGGGAGGTGGCTACACCTTC
>TRBV7-9|NA|TRBJ2-1|TRBD2
CASSLNWGKEAGNEQFF
TGTGCCAGCAGCTTAAATTGGGGCAAGGAAGCGGGAAATGAGCAGTTCTTC
>TRBV7-2|NA|TRBJ2-7|TRBD2
CASSLSAGPYEQYF
TGTGCCAGCAGCTTATCAGCGGGGCCCTACGAGCAGTACTTC
>TRBV20-1|NA|TRBJ2-7|TRBD2
CSARDVKREGLGEQYF
TGCAGTGCTAGAGATGTAAAGCGGGAGGGTTTAGGGGAGCAGTACTTC
>TRBV6-1|NA|TRBJ2-4|NA
CATAENIQYF
TGTGCCACGGCAGAAAACATTCAGTACTTC
>TRBV6-5|NA|TRBJ2-7|NA
CASSNGLPRYEQYF
TGTGCCAGCAGCAATGGGCTCCCCCGGTACGAGCAGTACTTC
>TRBV7-9|few|TRBJ1-2|NA
CASSLSSGEEDGYTF
TGTGCCAGCAGCTTATCAAGTGGGGAGGAGGATGGCTACACCTTC
>TRBV4-2|NA|TRBJ2-5|TRBD2
CASSQSLAGTGETQYF
TGTGCCAGCAGCCAATCCCTAGCGGGGACGGGAGAGACCCAGTACTTC
>TRBV7-8|few|TRBJ2-5|NA
CASSLLAGEVQETQYF
TGTGCCAGCAGCTTATTGGCAGGGGAGGTCCAAGAGACCCAGTACTTC
>TRBV29-1|few|TRBJ1-6|TRBD1
CSVRPDRADSPLHF
TGCAGCGTCCGACCCGACAGGGCGGATTCACCCCTCCACTTT
>TRBV4-1|NA|TRBJ1-1|NA
CASSPNQRGSSTEAFF
TGCGCCAGCAGCCCCAACCAAAGGGGTTCTAGCACTGAAGCTTTCTTT